This T cell receptor (beta chain) is from a study of T cells in tuberculosis. Looking at the study overall: Blood was taken before or within 7 days of anti-tuberculosis therapy.

This clone was detected only once. Its target is not known. CDR3 length: 13 residues. Trimming at V came to 2 bases and at J to 3 bases, leaving 2 bases not matched to a gene. CDR1 is GTSNPN, CDR2 SVGIG, per germline (reference sequence). Clones were read by immunoSEQ multiplex PCR, and TCRdb kept only the in-frame ones, dropping some. Among 25,000 to 30,000 clones, about 91% were seen once, and the ten largest hold about 6.8%. The time point is: new active TB diagnosis, blood taken before or within 7 days of starting treatment. Each patient had positive sputum smear microscopy and/or positive culture. Study-wide points: GMM-specific TCRs were nearer to active tuberculosis alpha repertoires, suggesting expansion.

The TCR comes from an adult with tuberculosis. Here the sequenced sample was PBMCs, taken at tuberculosis diagnosis. The chain is built from TRBV30 and TRBJ1-1; 8 nucleotides agree with TRBD1. CDR3 coding DNA: TGTGCCTGGAGTCGACAGGGGTACACTGAAGCTTTCTTT. Residues: CAWSRQGYTEAFF.